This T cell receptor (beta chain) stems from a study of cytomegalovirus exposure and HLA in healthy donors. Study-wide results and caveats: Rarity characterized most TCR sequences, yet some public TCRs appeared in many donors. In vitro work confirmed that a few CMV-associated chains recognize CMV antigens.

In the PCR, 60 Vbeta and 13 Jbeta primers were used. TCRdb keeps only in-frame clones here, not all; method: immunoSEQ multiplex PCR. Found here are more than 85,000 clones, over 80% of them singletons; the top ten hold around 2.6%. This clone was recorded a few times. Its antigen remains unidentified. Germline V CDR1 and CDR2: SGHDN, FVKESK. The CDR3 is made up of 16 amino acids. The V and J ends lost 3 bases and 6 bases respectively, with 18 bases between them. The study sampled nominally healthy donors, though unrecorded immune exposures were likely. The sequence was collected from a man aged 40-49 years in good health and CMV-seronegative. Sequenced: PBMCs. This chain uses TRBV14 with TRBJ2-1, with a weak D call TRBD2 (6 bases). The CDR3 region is CASSQTAGQTRNEQFF. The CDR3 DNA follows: TGTGCCAGCAGCCAGACGGCGGGGCAGACTCGCAATGAGCAGTTCTTC.